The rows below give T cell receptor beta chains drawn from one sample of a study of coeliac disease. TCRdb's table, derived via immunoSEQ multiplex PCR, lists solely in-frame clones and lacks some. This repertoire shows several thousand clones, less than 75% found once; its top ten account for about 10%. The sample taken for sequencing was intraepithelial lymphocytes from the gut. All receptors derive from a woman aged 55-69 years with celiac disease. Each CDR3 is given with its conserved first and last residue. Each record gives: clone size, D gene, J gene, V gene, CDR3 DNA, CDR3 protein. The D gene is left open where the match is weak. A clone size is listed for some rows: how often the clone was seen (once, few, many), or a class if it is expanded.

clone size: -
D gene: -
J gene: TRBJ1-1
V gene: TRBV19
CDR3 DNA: TGTGCCAGTAGTATTCAGGGGACCAGGTCGGCTTTCTTT
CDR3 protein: CASSIQGTRSAFF

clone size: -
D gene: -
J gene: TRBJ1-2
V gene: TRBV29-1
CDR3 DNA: TGCAGCGTTTCGACAGTCTATGGCTACACCTTC
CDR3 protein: CSVSTVYGYTF

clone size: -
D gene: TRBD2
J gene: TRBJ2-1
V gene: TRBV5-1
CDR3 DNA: TGCGCCACCTCCGGTGGGACTAGCGGGTCTGAGCAGTTCTTC
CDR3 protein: CATSGGTSGSEQFF

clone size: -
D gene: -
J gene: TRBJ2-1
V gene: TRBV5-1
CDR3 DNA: TGCGCCAGCAGCCCGGGGAGACCCGGGGTGAGCTCCTACAATGAGCAGTTCTTC
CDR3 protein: CASSPGRPGVSSYNEQFF

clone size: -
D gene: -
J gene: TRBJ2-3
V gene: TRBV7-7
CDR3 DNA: TGTGCCAGCAGCCCTTTCGGGGAGAGCACAGATACGCAGTATTTT
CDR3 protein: CASSPFGESTDTQYF

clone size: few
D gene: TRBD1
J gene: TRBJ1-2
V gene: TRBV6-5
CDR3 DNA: TGTGCCAGCAGCACAACAGGGGCCTATAACTATGGCTACACCTTC
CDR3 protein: CASSTTGAYNYGYTF

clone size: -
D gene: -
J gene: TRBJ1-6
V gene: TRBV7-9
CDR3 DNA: TGTGCCAGCAGCCACGTCCAAGTGAGCTCCTATAATTCACCCCTCCACTTT
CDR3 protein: CASSHVQVSSYNSPLHF

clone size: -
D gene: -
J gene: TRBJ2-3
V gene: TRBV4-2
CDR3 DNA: TGTGCCAGCAGCCCGGGCCGGGACTGCGCTAGCACAGATACGCAGTATTTT
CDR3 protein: CASSPGRDCASTDTQYF

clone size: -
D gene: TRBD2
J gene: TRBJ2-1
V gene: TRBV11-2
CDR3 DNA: TGTGCCAGCAGCGATCCTAGCGGGGGGGCCGATGAGCAGTTCTTC
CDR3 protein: CASSDPSGGADEQFF

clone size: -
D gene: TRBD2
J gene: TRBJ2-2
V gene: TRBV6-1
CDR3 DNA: TGTGCCAGCAGTGGTCGGGGGGACACCGGGGAGCTGTTTTTT
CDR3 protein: CASSGRGDTGELFF

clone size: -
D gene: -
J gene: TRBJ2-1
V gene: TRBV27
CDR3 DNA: TGTGCCAGCACACCGCAGGGCTACAATGAGCAGTTCTTC
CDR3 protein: CASTPQGYNEQFF

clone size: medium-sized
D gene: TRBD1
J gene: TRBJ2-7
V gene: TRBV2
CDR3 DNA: TGTGCCAGCAGTGAAGCAGAGACAGGGGGGAACGGGCAGTACTTC
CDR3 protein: CASSEAETGGNGQYF

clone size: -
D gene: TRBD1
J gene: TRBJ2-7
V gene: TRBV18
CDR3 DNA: TGTGCCAGCTCACCAAGGACAGGCGGCTCCTACGAGCAGTACTTC
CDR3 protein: CASSPRTGGSYEQYF

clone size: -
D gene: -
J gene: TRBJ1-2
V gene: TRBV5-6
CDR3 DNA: TGTGCCAGCAGCTTAGGGACGCCCCGGGAGGGCTACACCTTC
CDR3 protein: CASSLGTPREGYTF

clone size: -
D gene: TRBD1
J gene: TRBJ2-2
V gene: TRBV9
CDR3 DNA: TGTGCCAGCAGCCCGCCCCAGGGGGAGAACCACCCCACCGGGGAGCTGTTTTTT
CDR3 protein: CASSPPQGENHPTGELFF

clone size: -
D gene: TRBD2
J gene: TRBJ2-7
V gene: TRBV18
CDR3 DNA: TGTGCCAGCTCGCTGACTAGCGGGAGGTCCGGAGAGCAGTACTTC
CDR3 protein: CASSLTSGRSGEQYF

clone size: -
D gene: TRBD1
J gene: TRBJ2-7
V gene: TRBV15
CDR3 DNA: TGTGCCACCGGAGGGACAGGCTACGAGCAGTACTTC
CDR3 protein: CATGGTGYEQYF

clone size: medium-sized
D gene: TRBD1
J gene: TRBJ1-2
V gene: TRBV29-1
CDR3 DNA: TGCAGCGTCGGGACAGGGGATGGCTACACCTTC
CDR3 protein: CSVGTGDGYTF

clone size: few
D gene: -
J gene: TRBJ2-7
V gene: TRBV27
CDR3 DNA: TGTGCCAGCAGTTGGCAGGGGATTCCCTACGAGCAGTACTTC
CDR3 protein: CASSWQGIPYEQYF

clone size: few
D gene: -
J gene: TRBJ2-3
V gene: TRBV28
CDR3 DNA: TGTGCCAGCAGTTTACAGCAGGGTACCACAGATACGCAGTATTTT
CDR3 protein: CASSLQQGTTDTQYF

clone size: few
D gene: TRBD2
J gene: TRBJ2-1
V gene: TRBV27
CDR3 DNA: TGTGCCAGCAGTTTAGGACTAGCAGTCAATGAGCAGTTCTTC
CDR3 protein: CASSLGLAVNEQFF

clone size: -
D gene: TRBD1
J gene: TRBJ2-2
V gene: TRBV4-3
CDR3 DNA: TGCGCCAGCAGCCTCGGGACAGGGTTTGGCGGGGAGCTGTTTTTT
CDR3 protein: CASSLGTGFGGELFF

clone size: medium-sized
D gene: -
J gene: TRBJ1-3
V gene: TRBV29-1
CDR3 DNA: TGCAGCTTCCAGGGGCACCTCTCTGGAAACACCATATATTTT
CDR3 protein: CSFQGHLSGNTIYF

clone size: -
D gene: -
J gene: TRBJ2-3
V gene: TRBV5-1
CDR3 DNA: TGCGCCAGCAGCTTGGGTGCGGGGTATACAGATACGCAGTATTTT
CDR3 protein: CASSLGAGYTDTQYF

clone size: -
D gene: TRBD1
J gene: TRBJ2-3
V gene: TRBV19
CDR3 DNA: TGTGCCAGTAGGGACAGGGGCGCTAGCACAGATACGCAGTATTTT
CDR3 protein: CASRDRGASTDTQYF

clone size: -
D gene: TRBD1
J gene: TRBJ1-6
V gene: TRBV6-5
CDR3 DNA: TGTGCCAGCAACAGGGGGTCGAATTCACCCCCCCACTTT
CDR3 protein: CASNRGSNSPPHF

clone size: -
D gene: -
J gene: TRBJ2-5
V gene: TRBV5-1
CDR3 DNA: TGCGCCAGCAGCTTGTACTTCGAAGAGACCCAGTACTTC
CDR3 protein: CASSLYFEETQYF

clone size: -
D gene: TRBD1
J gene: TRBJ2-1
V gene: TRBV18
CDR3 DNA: TGTGCCAGCTCACCACCGGTTGGACAGGCAAACAATGAGCAGTTCTTC
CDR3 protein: CASSPPVGQANNEQFF

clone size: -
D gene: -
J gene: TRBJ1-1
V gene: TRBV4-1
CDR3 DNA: TGCGCCAGCAGCCAACGCACAGGGTGGTTCACTGAAGCTTTCTTT
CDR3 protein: CASSQRTGWFTEAFF

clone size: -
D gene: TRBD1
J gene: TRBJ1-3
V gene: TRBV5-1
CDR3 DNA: TGCGCCAGCAGCCAGGGCACAGGGGAAAACACCATATATTTT
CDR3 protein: CASSQGTGENTIYF

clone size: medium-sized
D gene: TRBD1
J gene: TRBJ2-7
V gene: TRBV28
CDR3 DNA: TGTGCCAGCAGTACCCCGGACAGGGGACAGTTAATTCGAAGCTCCTACGAGCAGTACTTC
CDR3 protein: CASSTPDRGQLIRSSYEQYF

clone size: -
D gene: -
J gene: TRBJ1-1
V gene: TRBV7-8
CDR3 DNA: TGTGCCAGCAGCTCAGTGAACACTGAAGCTTTCTTT
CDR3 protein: CASSSVNTEAFF

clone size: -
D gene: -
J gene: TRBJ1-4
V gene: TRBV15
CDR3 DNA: TGTGCCACCAGCCCGGGGATTGCAACTAATGAAAAACTGTTTTTT
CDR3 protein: CATSPGIATNEKLFF

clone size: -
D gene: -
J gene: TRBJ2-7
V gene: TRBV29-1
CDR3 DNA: TGCAGCGTTCGTATACCGGAGTCCTACGAGCAGTACTTC
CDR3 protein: CSVRIPESYEQYF

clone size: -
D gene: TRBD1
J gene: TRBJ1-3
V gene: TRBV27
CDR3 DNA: TGTGCCAGCAGACCCGGGACAGGGGCTGGAAACACCATATATTTT
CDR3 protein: CASRPGTGAGNTIYF

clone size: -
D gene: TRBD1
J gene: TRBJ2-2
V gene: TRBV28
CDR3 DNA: TGTGCCAGCAGGACAGGGGGAGCCGCGAACACCGGGGAGCTGTTTTTT
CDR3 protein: CASRTGGAANTGELFF

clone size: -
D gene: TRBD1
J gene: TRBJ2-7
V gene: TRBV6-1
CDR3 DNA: TGTGCCAGCACGGGACAGACTTTCTCCTACGAGCAGTACTTC
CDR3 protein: CASTGQTFSYEQYF

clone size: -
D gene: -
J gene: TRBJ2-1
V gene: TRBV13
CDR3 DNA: TGTGCCAGCAGCTTCCGTAGCGACCGATACAATGAGCAGTTCTTC
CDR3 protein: CASSFRSDRYNEQFF

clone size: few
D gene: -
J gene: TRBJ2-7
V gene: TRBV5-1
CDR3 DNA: TGCGCCAGCTGGGACTCATTAAGCTACGAGCAGTACTTC
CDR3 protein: CASWDSLSYEQYF

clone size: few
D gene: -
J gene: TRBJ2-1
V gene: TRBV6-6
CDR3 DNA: TGTGCCAGCAGTTATCTGGGCTCGGGAAATGAGCAGTTCTTC
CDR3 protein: CASSYLGSGNEQFF

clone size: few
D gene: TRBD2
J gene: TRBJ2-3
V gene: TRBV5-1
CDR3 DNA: TGCGCCAGCAGCTTGGATCTAGCGGGCACTAGCACAGATACGCAGTATTTT
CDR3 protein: CASSLDLAGTSTDTQYF

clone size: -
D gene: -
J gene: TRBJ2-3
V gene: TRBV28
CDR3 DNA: TGTGCCAGCAGTGAGGGCACAGATACGCAGTATTTT
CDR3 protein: CASSEGTDTQYF

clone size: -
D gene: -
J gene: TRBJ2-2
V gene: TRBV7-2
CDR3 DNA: TGTGCCAGCAGCTCCTACGTGAGGACCGGGGAGCTGTTTTTT
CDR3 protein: CASSSYVRTGELFF

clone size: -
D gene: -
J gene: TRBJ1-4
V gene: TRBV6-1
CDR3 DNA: TGTGCCAGCGCGGCGGGGGTTGAAAAACTGTTTTTT
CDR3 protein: CASAAGVEKLFF

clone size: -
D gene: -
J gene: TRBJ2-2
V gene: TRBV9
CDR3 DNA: TGTGCCAGCAGCGTAGGACCGGGAGCGGTTACCGGGGAGCTGTTTTTT
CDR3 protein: CASSVGPGAVTGELFF

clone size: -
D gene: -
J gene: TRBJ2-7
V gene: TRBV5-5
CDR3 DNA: TGTGCCAGCAGCTACGACAGCTACGAGCAGTACTTC
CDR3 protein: CASSYDSYEQYF

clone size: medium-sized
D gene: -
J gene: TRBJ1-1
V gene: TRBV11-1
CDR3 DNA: TGTGCCAGCAGCTTGGAGGGGAAATTGAACACTGAAGCTTTCTTT
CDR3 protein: CASSLEGKLNTEAFF

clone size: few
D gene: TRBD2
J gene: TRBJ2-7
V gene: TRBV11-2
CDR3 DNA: TGTGCCAGCACCGCAGGGGCGGGGGGCTTCGGATACGAGCAGTACTTC
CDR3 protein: CASTAGAGGFGYEQYF

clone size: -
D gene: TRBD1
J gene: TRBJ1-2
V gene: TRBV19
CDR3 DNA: TGTGCCAGTAAGGGGGTTTCCGGGACAGGGTACGGCTACACCTTC
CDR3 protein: CASKGVSGTGYGYTF

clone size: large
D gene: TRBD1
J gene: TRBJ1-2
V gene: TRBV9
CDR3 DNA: TGTGCCAGCAGCACCCAGGGGGCCCACTATGGCTACACCTTC
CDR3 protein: CASSTQGAHYGYTF

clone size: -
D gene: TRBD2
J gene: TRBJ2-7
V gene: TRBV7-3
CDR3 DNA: TGTGCCAGCAGCTTAGGCGGACCGCGGGGGAACGAGCAGTACTTC
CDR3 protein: CASSLGGPRGNEQYF

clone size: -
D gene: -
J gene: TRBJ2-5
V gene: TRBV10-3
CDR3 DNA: TGTGCCATGGGGGGGGCGGACCAAGAGACCCAGTACTTC
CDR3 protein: CAMGGADQETQYF

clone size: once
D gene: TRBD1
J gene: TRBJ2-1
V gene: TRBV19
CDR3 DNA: TGTGCCAGTAGTGACCGGGACAGAGGCCAGTTCTTC
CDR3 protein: CASSDRDRGQFF

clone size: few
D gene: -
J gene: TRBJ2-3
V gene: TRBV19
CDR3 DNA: TGTGCCAGTAGTAAACGCGCGGGGAGCGATACGCAGTATTTT
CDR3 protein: CASSKRAGSDTQYF

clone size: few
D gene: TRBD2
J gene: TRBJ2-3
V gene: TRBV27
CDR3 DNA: TGTGCCAGCAGTTCTCATAGCGGGAGTAGGCGTGATACGCAGTATTTT
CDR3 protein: CASSSHSGSRRDTQYF

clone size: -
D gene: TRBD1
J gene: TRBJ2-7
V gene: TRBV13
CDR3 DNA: TGTGCCAGCAGCTCAAAAGACAGGGACGAGCAGTACTTC
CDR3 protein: CASSSKDRDEQYF

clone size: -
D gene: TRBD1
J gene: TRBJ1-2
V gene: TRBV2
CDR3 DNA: TGTGCCAGCAGGGCCGGGACAGGGTTCCGAGTCTTGTATGGCTACACCTTC
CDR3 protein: CASRAGTGFRVLYGYTF

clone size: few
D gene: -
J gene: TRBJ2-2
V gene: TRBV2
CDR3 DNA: TGTGCCAGCACTGGCACAGTAACCGGGGAGCTGTTTTTT
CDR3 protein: CASTGTVTGELFF

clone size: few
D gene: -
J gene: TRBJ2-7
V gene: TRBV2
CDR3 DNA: TGTGCCACTCCCGGGGGAGAAGGTGAGCAGTACTTC
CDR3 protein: CATPGGEGEQYF

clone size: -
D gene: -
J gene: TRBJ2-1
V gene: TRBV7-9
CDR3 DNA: TGTGCCAGCAGCCTATTCTCTCCCCCGGGGTACAATGAGCAGTTCTTC
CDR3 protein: CASSLFSPPGYNEQFF